This T cell receptor (beta chain) was captured by sequencing in a study of OX40 agonist ivuxolimab in advanced cancers. In the study overall: Patients receiving dose escalation had hepatocellular carcinoma, melanoma, renal cell or head and neck cancer.

The protocol was immunoSEQ multiplex PCR, while the TCRdb copy is restricted to in-frame clones and leaves out a portion. The sample includes tens of thousands of clones, approximately 85% of them seen just once. This CDR3 region has 13 residues. Germline CDR1 reads SQVTM; CDR2 reads ANQGSEA. The ends were cut back, 4 bases at V and 1 base at J, with 7 bases in the middle. Individuals having autoimmune disease history or systemic immunosuppression were not enrolled. Here the sequenced sample was CD4+ or CD8+ T cells sorted from blood, taken in a trial of the OX40 agonist ivuxolimab. The V and J genes are TRBV29-1 and TRBJ2-2; no clear D. The source of this sequence is an adult with an advanced solid tumor such as melanoma, head and neck, liver or kidney cancer. CDR3 sequence: CSVGTVNTGELFF. In DNA, the CDR3 is TGCAGCGTTGGGACGGTGAACACCGGGGAGCTGTTTTTT.